Each of the 2 T cell receptor beta chains below was sequenced from the same sample in a study of CD8 T cells in Susac syndrome. RNA in amounts of roughly 0.45 to 1 ug was reverse transcribed with random hexamers. TCRdb independently ran MiXCR on the immunoSEQ multiplex PCR reads; one entry per CDR3 protein. Of 120,000 or so distinct CDR3 sequences in the sample, about 93% were seen once. Sequencing was carried out using CD4+ T cells from PBMCs. The receptors shown here come from a human donor in good health.

V gene TRBV19 combines with J gene TRBJ2-7; weak D call: TRBD2 (5 bases). CDR3 length: 11 amino acids. Trimming left V 6 bases short and J 9 bases short, with 12 bases between. CDR1 and CDR2 from the germline V gene are LNHDA and SQIVND (reference sequence). CDR3 protein: CASSPGNGQYF. DNA of the CDR3: TGTGCCAGTAGCCCCGGGAACGGGCAGTACTTC.

This chain uses TRBV30 with TRBJ2-2; D is unresolved. This CDR3 has 14 amino acids. V gave up 3 bases and J gave up 0 bases, with 8 bases separating them. CDR1 and CDR2 (germline): GTSNPN, SVGIG (reference sequence). The DNA for the CDR3 is TGTGCCTGGAGGATTACAACGAACACCGGGGAGCTGTTTTTT. Translation: CAWRITTNTGELFF.